This T cell receptor beta chain was recovered during a study of blood T cell repertoires in COVID-19. Study-level background: The United States, Italy and Spain were the sources of the acute and convalescent COVID-19 samples. Sample material is recorded as cDNA or gDNA derived from T cells, B-cell-depleted T cells, or PBMCs.

Trimming removed 6 bases at V and 3 bases at J, with 8 bases between. This CDR3 has 13 residues. Per germline, CDR1 SNHLY and CDR2 FYNNEI. Study processing details: Amplification of reference gene primers provided the estimated nucleated cell counts. The method was immunoSEQ multiplex PCR; TCRdb's version includes in-frame clones alone and lacks a portion of them. Clonal size and the V and J genes are those of that table, whereas D and trimming came from the DNA. The data show some 300,000 clones, with around 85% seen just once and around 4% held by the top ten. This TCR was recovered from a woman aged 45-60 years with active or convalescent COVID-19. Sequencing was performed on peripheral blood. This chain uses TRBV2 with TRBJ2-2, with no clear D. DNA for the CDR3: TGTGCCAGCAGGCGGTCTTACACCGGGGAGCTGTTTTTT. Translated: CASRRSYTGELFF.